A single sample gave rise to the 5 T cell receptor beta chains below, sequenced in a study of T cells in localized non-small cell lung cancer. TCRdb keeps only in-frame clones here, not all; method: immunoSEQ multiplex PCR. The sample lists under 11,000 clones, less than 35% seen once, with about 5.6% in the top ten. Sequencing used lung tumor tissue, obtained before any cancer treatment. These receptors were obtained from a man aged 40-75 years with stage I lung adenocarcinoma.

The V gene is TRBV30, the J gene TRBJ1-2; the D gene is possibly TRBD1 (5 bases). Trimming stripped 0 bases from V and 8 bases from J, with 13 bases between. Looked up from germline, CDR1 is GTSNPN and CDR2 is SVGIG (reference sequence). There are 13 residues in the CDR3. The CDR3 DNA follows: TGTGCCTGGAGTGTCGGGGCGTCTGAGGGCTACACCTTC. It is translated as CAWSVGASEGYTF.

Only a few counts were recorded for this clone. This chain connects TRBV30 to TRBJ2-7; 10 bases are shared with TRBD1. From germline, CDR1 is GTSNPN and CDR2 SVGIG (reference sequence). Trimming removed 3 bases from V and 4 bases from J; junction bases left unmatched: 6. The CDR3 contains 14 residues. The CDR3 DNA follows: TGTGCCTGGAGGGACCGGGACAGGGGTTACGAGCAGTACTTC. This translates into CAWRDRDRGYEQYF.

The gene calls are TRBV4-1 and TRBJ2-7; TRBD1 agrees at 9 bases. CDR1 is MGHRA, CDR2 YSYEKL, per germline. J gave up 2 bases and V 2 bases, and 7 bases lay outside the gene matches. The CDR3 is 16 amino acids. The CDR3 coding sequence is TGCGCCAGCAGCCAACAACCCGGGACAGGGACCTACGAGCAGTACTTC. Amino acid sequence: CASSQQPGTGTYEQYF.

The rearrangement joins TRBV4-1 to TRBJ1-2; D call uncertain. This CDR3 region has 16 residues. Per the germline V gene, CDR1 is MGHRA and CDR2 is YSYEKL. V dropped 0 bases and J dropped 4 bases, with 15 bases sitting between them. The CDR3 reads CASSQDVQPRFYGYTF. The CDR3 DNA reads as TGCGCCAGCAGCCAAGATGTGCAGCCCCGGTTCTATGGCTACACCTTC.

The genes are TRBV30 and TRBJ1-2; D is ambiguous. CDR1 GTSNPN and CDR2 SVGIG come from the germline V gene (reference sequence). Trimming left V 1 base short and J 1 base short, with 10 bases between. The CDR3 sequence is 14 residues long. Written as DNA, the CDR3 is TGTGCCTGGAGTGGGAGGACTTTTAACTATGGCTACACCTTC. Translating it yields CAWSGRTFNYGYTF.